A single sample is the source of the 5 T cell receptor beta chains below, sequenced in a study of T cell changes during pregnancy in multiple sclerosis. Using immunoSEQ multiplex PCR, the repertoire was profiled, and TCRdb retains in-frame clones only, with some absent. The sample contains around 28,000 clones, approximately 91% of which appear only once. The input for sequencing was CD4+ T cells from peripheral blood mononuclear cells, taken in the first trimester of pregnancy. The receptor set was obtained from a female donor in good health, enrolled as a control in a pregnancy study.

This chain's CDR3 is CASRPRRSSYEQYF. CDR3 bases: TGTGCCAGCAGACCCCGTCGGTCATCCTACGAGCAGTACTTC. The J gene is TRBJ2-7, the V gene TRBV7-2; D remains unclear. CDR1 and CDR2 (germline): SGHTA, FQGNSA. V lost 6 bases, J lost 1 base, and 13 bases lay in between. This CDR3 region has 14 residues.

The chain is built from TRBV19 and TRBJ1-2; 7 bases map to TRBD1. The V gene's germline CDR1 is LNHDA and CDR2 SQIVND (reference sequence). The CDR3 is made up of 13 amino acids. After removal of 7 bases from V and 4 bases from J, the junction contained 6 bases not matched to a gene. This CDR3 reads CASNRQGGYGYTF. The CDR3 DNA follows: TGTGCCAGTAATCGACAGGGTGGCTATGGCTACACCTTC.

This clone has more than one count but fewer than ten. The gene calls are TRBV30 and TRBJ1-4, with a weak D call TRBD1 (6 bases). Between the trimmed V and J ends, which lost 1 base and 7 bases, there was a span of 10 bases. Germline CDR1 GTSNPN, CDR2 SVGIG (reference sequence). This CDR3 has 13 residues. The DNA for the CDR3 is TGTGCCTGGAGTGGGGGGCATGGTGAAAAACTGTTTTTT. Its protein product is CAWSGGHGEKLFF.

The rearrangement uses TRBV11-2 and TRBJ2-7; 8 positions match TRBD1. Losses at the gene ends were 6 bases for V and 2 bases for J; bases not matched to a gene: 12. Germline loops: CDR1 SGHAT, CDR2 FQNNGV. This CDR3 has 16 amino acids. CDR3 protein: CASSVGGTGMTYEQYF. The CDR3 DNA follows: TGTGCCAGCAGTGTAGGTGGGACAGGAATGACCTACGAGCAGTACTTC.

The rearrangement joins TRBV5-8 to TRBJ1-3; a weak D match, TRBD1 (5 bases). The CDR3 loop spans 17 amino acids. Germline V gene sequence: CDR1 SGHTS, CDR2 YDEGEE. V was pared by 2 bases and J by 0 bases, with 15 bases between. Here the CDR3 reads CASSFPDSSSSGNTIYF. The CDR3 nucleotides are TGTGCCAGCAGCTTTCCTGACAGCTCGAGCTCTGGAAACACCATATATTTT.